This is a list of T cell receptor beta chains from one sample in a study of T cell repertoires in cytomegalovirus infection. Their cognate antigens are unknown. TCRdb fed the reads into MiXCR, producing one record per CDR3 protein. Of roughly 220,000 distinct CDR3 sequences listed, 38% are singletons. The material sequenced was CD8+ T cells from cultured PBMCs, taken from culture after CMV antigen stimulation. The source of these receptors is a human donor in good health (CMV status not recorded). Some clones in this sample may be carry-over from other donors' samples. Both conserved end residues are part of each CDR3.

CDR3 length: 15
J gene: TRBJ2-1
V gene: TRBV7-3
CDR3 protein: CASSLRGAPRIEQFF

CDR3 length: 16
J gene: TRBJ2-3
V gene: TRBV15
CDR3 protein: CATSSKGLLVVDTQYF

CDR3 length: 15
J gene: TRBJ2-3
V gene: TRBV11-2
CDR3 protein: CASSFISGGADTQYF

CDR3 length: 11
J gene: TRBJ1-1
V gene: TRBV12-3/TRBV12-4
CDR3 protein: CASSPPGEAFF

CDR3 length: 14
J gene: TRBJ2-7
V gene: TRBV28
CDR3 protein: CASSFRIDFYEQYF

CDR3 length: 13
J gene: TRBJ1-2
V gene: TRBV5-6
CDR3 protein: CASSSGGIYGYTF

CDR3 length: 13
J gene: TRBJ2-1
V gene: TRBV20-1
CDR3 protein: CSAGWGGDPEQFF

CDR3 length: 14
J gene: TRBJ2-7
V gene: TRBV4-1
CDR3 protein: CASRELTSGHEQYF

CDR3 length: 16
J gene: TRBJ2-1
V gene: TRBV28
CDR3 protein: CASSLLADISYNEQFF

CDR3 length: 16
J gene: TRBJ2-7
V gene: TRBV18
CDR3 protein: CASSPWPGWGSYEQYF

CDR3 length: 14
J gene: TRBJ2-7
V gene: TRBV25-1
CDR3 protein: CASSESLISYEQYF

CDR3 length: 19
J gene: TRBJ2-4
V gene: TRBV20-1
CDR3 protein: CSAVPPSGGARLAKNIQYF

CDR3 length: 15
J gene: TRBJ1-1
V gene: TRBV11-2
CDR3 protein: CASSLEDFMNTEAFF

CDR3 length: 13
J gene: TRBJ1-1
V gene: TRBV9
CDR3 protein: CASSVGGDTEAFF

CDR3 length: 16
J gene: TRBJ2-4
V gene: TRBV7-9
CDR3 protein: CASSNTRDQVEDIQYF

CDR3 length: 11
J gene: TRBJ2-3
V gene: TRBV12-3/TRBV12-4
CDR3 protein: CASSEADTQYF

CDR3 length: 11
J gene: TRBJ1-1
V gene: TRBV28
CDR3 protein: CASSSTREAFF

CDR3 length: 14
J gene: TRBJ2-7
V gene: TRBV7-9
CDR3 protein: CASSLARRDYEQYF

CDR3 length: 12
J gene: TRBJ2-7
V gene: TRBV29-1
CDR3 protein: CSVVVQNYEQYF

CDR3 length: 15
J gene: TRBJ2-1
V gene: TRBV7-8
CDR3 protein: CASSLLDRGQNEQFF

CDR3 length: 16
J gene: TRBJ1-5
V gene: TRBV19
CDR3 protein: CASSTGPLGGNQPQHF

CDR3 length: 15
J gene: TRBJ1-2
V gene: TRBV12-3/TRBV12-4
CDR3 protein: CASSYRRDRDYGYTF

CDR3 length: 13
J gene: TRBJ1-1
V gene: TRBV27
CDR3 protein: CASSSNPDTEAFF

CDR3 length: 16
J gene: TRBJ1-1
V gene: TRBV12-3/TRBV12-4
CDR3 protein: CASSKTVKAANTEAFF

CDR3 length: 17
J gene: TRBJ1-4
V gene: TRBV11-2
CDR3 protein: CASSLDRLGLIDEKLFF

CDR3 length: 14
J gene: TRBJ1-2
V gene: TRBV6-4
CDR3 protein: CASSDSGQLGGYTF

CDR3 length: 14
J gene: TRBJ2-5
V gene: TRBV27
CDR3 protein: CASRGAGRGETQYF

CDR3 length: 16
J gene: TRBJ2-6
V gene: TRBV7-6
CDR3 protein: CASSLGYGPGANVLTF

CDR3 length: 14
J gene: TRBJ2-1
V gene: TRBV5-3
CDR3 protein: CASSLLAGVREQFF

CDR3 length: 12
J gene: TRBJ2-1
V gene: TRBV24-1
CDR3 protein: CATDTPVGEQFF

CDR3 length: 12
J gene: TRBJ2-1
V gene: TRBV5-6
CDR3 protein: CASSLGVYEQFF

CDR3 length: 15
J gene: TRBJ1-2
V gene: TRBV7-9
CDR3 protein: CASSLGGQPYYGYTF

CDR3 length: 13
J gene: TRBJ2-3
V gene: TRBV7-3
CDR3 protein: CAIPGLSTYTQYF

CDR3 length: 18
J gene: TRBJ1-4
V gene: TRBV28
CDR3 protein: CASSPPTGWRPAWGKLFF

CDR3 length: 16
J gene: TRBJ2-2
V gene: TRBV7-8
CDR3 protein: CASSLASNLNTGELFF

CDR3 length: 14
J gene: TRBJ2-2
V gene: TRBV7-2
CDR3 protein: CASSLAWGAGELFF